This entry is about one TCR beta chain. This sample is part of a study of T-cell reconstitution after alpha-beta-depleted transplantation in children. Preparation of the TCRbeta library was carried out with unique molecular identifiers. TCRdb re-analysed the PCR reads in MiXCR, keeping a single row per CDR3 protein. The sample lists about 580,000 distinct CDR3 sequences, 23% occurring once. The CDR3 covers 13 residues. V lost 1 base, J lost 7 bases, and 8 bases lay in between. CDR1 MNHNS and CDR2 SASEGT come from the germline V gene. V usage is TRBV6-1 and J usage is TRBJ1-5; D call uncertain. The TCR comes from a boy under two years old who had a stem cell transplant for acute myeloid leukemia, so the T cells may come from the graft donor. The sample here was PBMCs, mostly from graft donor cells, taken 360 days after TCRalphabeta/CD19-depleted stem cell transplant. The DNA for the CDR3 is TGTGCCAGCAGTGAAGGGACGGGACAGCCCCAGCATTTT. Its protein product is CASSEGTGQPQHF.